This TCR beta chain was profiled in a study of T cells in Graves' hyperthyroidism and ophthalmopathy (dated by TCRdb to the late 2010s). Broadly, across the study: Peripheral blood samples were taken at the time of initial diagnosis, prior to any treatment. A discovery cohort of around 100 patients, 43 with Graves' ophthalmopathy and about 60 with stable Graves' hyperthyroidism, was used to find distinguishing TCR V-J signatures. Prospective prediction of ophthalmopathy was tested in an independent validation cohort consisting of fewer than 20 hyperthyroidism patients and some 16 patients who later progressed to ophthalmopathy. The 95 to 100 discovery patients were randomly split 7:3 into training and test sets. In about 6 Graves' hyperthyroidism patients, the study also compared T-cell repertoires from thyroid tissue with T-cell repertoires from blood. After blood sampling, hyperthyroidism patients were treated with methimazole at a starting dose of 30 mg daily, and ophthalmopathy patients were treated with high-dose intravenous methylprednisolone. According to the paper, TCR Vbeta CDR3 sequencing was carried out on over 130 peripheral blood samples, which came from under 50 ophthalmopathy, under 80 hyperthyroidism and roughly 17 progressor patients.

Overall study results and their limits: No statistical method was used to set the sample size in advance, and investigators knew the group allocation. In validation, the model predicted progression to ophthalmopathy a median of around six months before onset, with about 71% sensitivity and roughly 72% specificity. Most expanded thyroid clonotypes (frequency above 0.001) were also detected in blood, suggesting blood repertoires may reflect thyroid immune responses. In cross-validation, a model built on a 13 V-J signature told ophthalmopathy apart from stable hyperthyroidism with just under 90% sensitivity and approximately 81% specificity, and in testing the same model reached 80%/75%.

A patient counted as having stable Graves' hyperthyroidism if no progression to ophthalmopathy occurred over 18 months of follow-up. Hyperthyroidism patients were aged 18 to 65 years and newly diagnosed, with disease duration of less than 2 months. Any patient with an uncontrolled infection, another autoimmune disease, pregnancy or lactation was excluded. Diagnoses were based on clinical symptoms, serum thyroxine and TRAb, thyroid ultrasound and orbital computed tomography. Ficoll-Paque density gradient centrifugation was used to isolate PBMCs from 8 to 10 ml of fresh peripheral blood. Total RNA was extracted with Trizol reagent, and quality was checked on an Agilent 2100 Bioanalyzer. Inclusive of the bounding cysteine and phenylalanine, the CDR3 is 13 residues long. The entry retains the CDR3 DNA only, 39 bases that are in frame from base 1. TCR beta CDR3 regions were amplified from RNA transcripts. The TCR CDR3 was subjected to a first round of RT-PCR using the HTBI primer set and the Qiagen OneStep RT-PCR kit. Libraries were constructed in a second round of multiplex PCR, after which size selection and purification were carried out. The libraries were sequenced on an Illumina HiSeq2000 using paired-end 100 bp reads. In the source study's methods: Raw data were processed with SOAPnuke, discarding reads with adapters, uncalled bases, mean Phred below 15, or no exact constant-primer or identifier match. COPE v1.2.5 was used to merge high-quality paired reads, and clonotypes were defined as unique nucleotide sequences. MiTCR v1.1 was used to align the clonotypes against IMGT TRBV, TRBD and TRBJ reference segments. The analysis was restricted to V-J combinations with a frequency above 0.0001, which together covered 99% to 99.2% of the repertoires. The TCS score was defined as F50 (clonal expansion) divided by E x V (chaos), with BLOSUM62-based TCRdist calculated between CDR3 peptides within each V-J. Welch's t-statistics and random forest reduced some 510 V-J features to roughly 13, which were used in a naive Bayes classifier (R e1071). TCRdb took the public reads, trimmed them with fastp at Q25, ran MiXCR for clone calling and kept in-frame beta chains. Merged by CDR3 protein, the rows form single entries marked with the most common genes and DNA. These V and J calls originate from TCRdb's pipeline instead of the authors' own analysis. This sample gives about 560,000 distinct CDR3 sequences in total; 13% to 15% of them show up just once. Clones ranked in the top ten supply around 13% of the sample.

Notes on this clonotype: Its antigen remains undetermined. At one end the junction does not follow the germline gene, possibly because of a read error.

This TCR derives from a woman in her 40s with Graves' hyperthyroidism. The sample comprised blood. The rearranged segments are TRBV12-3 or TRBV12-4 and TRBJ2-3, with the identity of the D gene unclear. The DNA reads as follows: TGTGCCAGCAGTTTAGACAGCTCAGATACGCGGTATTTT. Its product reads: CASSLDSSDTRYF.